This TCR beta chain derives from a study of cytomegalovirus exposure and HLA in healthy donors. Trimming cost V 3 bases and J 4 bases, with 15 bases left between them. This CDR3 comprises 15 residues. Germline loops: CDR1 LNHNV, CDR2 YYDKDF (reference sequence). Points from the study as a whole: The study recorded about 160 TCR beta chains that were cytomegalovirus-associated.

A multiplex PCR was run with 60 Vbeta primers and 13 Jbeta primers. TCRdb keeps only in-frame clones here, not all; method: immunoSEQ multiplex PCR. There are roughly 130,000 clones in the sample; around 80% occur only once, and roughly 1.2% lies in the top ten. Concerning this clone itself: The antigen is unknown.

The TCR originated in a male donor in good health and CMV-seropositive. Specimen: PBMCs. The rearrangement uses TRBV15 and TRBJ1-2; D is undetermined. The CDR3 is CATSSGRGAFYGYTF. For the CDR3, the DNA is TGTGCCACCAGCAGTGGCCGCGGAGCTTTCTATGGCTACACCTTC.